This T cell receptor beta chain was sequenced for a study of cytomegalovirus exposure and HLA in healthy donors. Study-wide background: Both the roughly 120 validation repertoires and the roughly 700 first-cohort repertoires used the same platform, as reported by a later analysis.

Here immunoSEQ multiplex PCR was the method, and the copy in TCRdb shows in-frame clones only, minus some. Of over 100,000 clones listed, roughly 90% are singletons. The approximately 130-subject validation cohort, separate from the roughly 700-subject first cohort, included the donors. Per the germline V gene, CDR1 is WSHSY and CDR2 is SAAADI. V gave up 7 bases and J gave up 3 bases; unmatched junction bases: 8. The CDR3 runs to 14 residues. Sequenced sample: PBMCs. This clonotype was sampled from a woman younger than 30 in good health and CMV-seronegative. This chain connects TRBV10-2 to TRBJ1-1, with 7 nucleotides matching TRBD1. The CDR3: CASTKGTDYTEAFF. CDR3 bases: TGCGCCAGCACGAAGGGGACAGACTACACTGAAGCTTTCTTT.